Each of the 23 T cell receptor beta chains below was sequenced from the same sample in a study of neurological immune-mediated disorders. In TCRdb, the 5' RACE reads were re-called with MiXCR into one record per CDR3 protein. The sample has under 20,000 distinct CDR3 sequences, about 2.6% seen once. The sequenced sample consisted of PBMCs. The source is a woman aged 18-29 years with multiple sclerosis.

This clonotype occurred many times. The chain links TRBV7-8 to TRBJ2-1, with D possibly matching TRBD2 (6 bases). Germline loops: CDR1 SGHVS, CDR2 FQNEAQ. The V and J ends lost 5 bases and 11 bases respectively, with 10 bases between them. The CDR3 is made up of 11 amino acids. In DNA form, the CDR3 reads TGTGCCAGCAGCGCGACTAGTAAGCAGTTCTTC. Translated: CASSATSKQFF.

This clonotype was picked up many times. CDR3 protein: CAISEGGTQYF. The CDR3 DNA is TGTGCCATCAGTGAGGGGGGTACGCAGTATTTT. The rearrangement links TRBV10-3 to TRBJ2-3; D is possibly TRBD1 or TRBD2 (5 bases each). Trimming stripped 2 bases from V and 8 bases from J, with 5 bases between. CDR1 is ENHRY, CDR2 SYGVKD, per germline. This CDR3 spans 11 amino acids.

At least ten counts were recorded for this clonotype. The CDR3 protein is CSAGLVSSYNEQFF. The CDR3 region has the DNA TGCAGTGCTGGACTCGTAAGCTCCTACAATGAGCAGTTCTTC. The J gene is TRBJ2-1, the V gene TRBV20-1; D possibly corresponds to TRBD2 (5 bases). The CDR3 spans 14 residues. The V and J ends lost 5 bases and 0 bases respectively, with 11 bases between them. Looked up from germline, CDR1 is DFQATT and CDR2 is SNEGSKA (reference sequence).

The table lists this clonotype with many counts. V and J are TRBV5-6 and TRBJ2-3; 11 bases align to TRBD2. CDR1 is SGHDT, CDR2 YYEEEE, per germline. With V trimmed by 2 bases and J by 2 bases, 13 bases remained unmatched. The CDR3 has 19 amino acids. CDR3 coding DNA: TGTGCCAGCAGCTTTGTTAGGCTAGCGGGGGGACGAATCACAGATACGCAGTATTTT. Amino acids: CASSFVRLAGGRITDTQYF.

This clonotype was seen at least ten times. This chain joins TRBV6-6 and TRBJ2-5; tentative D call: TRBD1 (6 bases). This CDR3 spans 14 amino acids. Trimming pared 0 bases from V and 5 bases from J, leaving 10 bases between. Germline V CDR1 and CDR2: MNHNY, SVGAGI (reference sequence). This chain's CDR3 is CASSYSLQGETQYF. The CDR3 nucleotides read TGTGCCAGCAGTTACTCGCTCCAGGGGGAGACCCAGTACTTC.

J is TRBJ1-2 and V is TRBV20-1; TRBD1 is a possible D gene (6 bases). CDR1 and CDR2 (germline): DFQATT, SNEGSKA (reference sequence). V gave up 4 bases and J gave up 1 base, with 16 bases separating them. The CDR3 length is 15 residues. The CDR3 nucleotides read TGCAGTGCTACGGACAGACAGAAATTTAACTATGGCTACACCTTC. Translating it yields CSATDRQKFNYGYTF.

This clonotype has a count of ten or more. Because it lacks the conserved phenylalanine or tryptophan at the end, this CDR3 is likely a read error. The chain is built from TRBV15 and TRBJ1-2; possible D gene TRBD1, 5 bases. The CDR3 has 14 residues. Germline assignment: CDR1 LNHNV and CDR2 YYDKDF (reference sequence). V shed 1 base and J shed 5 bases, with 11 bases lying between them. The CDR3 reads CATSRGLREYGYTC. Written as DNA, the CDR3 is TGTGCCACCAGCAGAGGCCTCAGGGAGTATGGCTACACCTGC.

This clonotype was observed at least ten times. The genes are TRBV28 and TRBJ2-3; D ambiguous. V was shortened by 5 bases and J by 14 bases, with 17 bases between the two germline ends. This CDR3 contains 12 residues. Germline CDR1 reads MDHEN; CDR2 reads SYDVKM. CDR3 residues: CASSVRGPKGYF. The CDR3 DNA reads as TGTGCCAGCAGTGTGCGTGGCCCCAAAGGGTATTTT.

This clonotype was found many times. This chain joins TRBV20-1 and TRBJ1-5, with D uncertain. Germline CDR1 reads DFQATT; CDR2 reads SNEGSKA (reference sequence). The CDR3 has 15 residues. V dropped 3 bases and J dropped 1 base, with 13 bases sitting between them. In DNA, the CDR3 is TGCAGTGCTAGGGCCGGGGAAGGGAGCAATCAGCCCCAGCATTTT. It yields the protein CSARAGEGSNQPQHF.

This clonotype appeared many times. The V gene is TRBV20-1, the J gene TRBJ2-1; weak D call: TRBD2 (6 bases). V dropped 3 bases and J dropped 4 bases, with 22 bases sitting between them. Germline V lookup: CDR1 DFQATT, CDR2 SNEGSKA (reference sequence). The CDR3 is 17 amino acids. CDR3 sequence: CSASDFTGTLSYNEQFF. DNA for the CDR3: TGCAGTGCTAGCGATTTTACCGGGACTCTTAGTTACAATGAGCAGTTCTTC.

V is TRBV27 and J is TRBJ1-5; the match to TRBD1 covers 9 bases. Germline V gives CDR1 MNHEY, CDR2 SMNVEV (reference sequence). J lost 0 bases, V lost 6 bases, and 6 bases had no gene match. The CDR3 is made up of 16 amino acids. The CDR3 sequence: CASSPGTGLSNQPQHF. The DNA of the CDR3 is TGTGCCAGCAGCCCCGGGACAGGGCTTAGCAATCAGCCCCAGCATTTT.

By frequency in the sample, this clonotype is medium-sized. The CDR3 is CASSVSWGLNYGYTF. The CDR3 DNA is TGTGCCAGCAGCGTAAGTTGGGGGCTTAACTATGGCTACACCTTC. The chain links TRBV9 to TRBJ1-2; possibly TRBD1 for D (6 bases). The CDR3 sequence is 15 residues long. Germline CDR1 reads SGDLS; CDR2 reads YYNGEE. V was cut by 1 base and J by 1 base, with 11 bases left in between. The full variable domain, completed using reference TRBV9 and TRBJ1-2, is DSGVTQTPKHLITATGQRVTLRCSPRSGDLSVYWYQQSLDQGLQFLIQYYNGEERAKGNILERFSAQQFPDLHSELNLSSLELGDSALYFCASSVSWGLNYGYTFGSGTRLTVV.

By share of the sample, this clonotype is medium-sized. The rearrangement links TRBV12-3 or TRBV12-4 to TRBJ1-1; 7 bases agree with TRBD1. J gave up 5 bases and V 5 bases, and 5 bases lay outside the gene matches. The CDR3 covers 13 residues. CDR3 nucleotide sequence: TGTGCCAGCAGTCAGACAGGGAGAACTGAAGCTTTCTTT. It codes for CASSQTGRTEAFF.

This clonotype was counted at least ten times. This sequence joins TRBV4-3 and TRBJ1-2; 7 bases fit TRBD1. The J segment lost 7 bases and the V segment lost 1 base, leaving 9 bases of the junction unmatched. Per the germline V gene, CDR1 is LGHNA and CDR2 is YSLEER. This CDR3 is built from 15 residues. The CDR3 DNA sequence: TGCGCCAGCAGCCAAGCCGGGTCACAGGGGTCTGGCTACACCTTC. Residues: CASSQAGSQGSGYTF.

This clonotype was observed at least ten times. V gene TRBV6-2 or TRBV6-3 combines with J gene TRBJ1-1; D is uncertain. The CDR3 contains 11 residues. Trimming took 4 bases from V and 1 from J, leaving 1 base between them. Per the germline V gene, CDR1 is MNHEY and CDR2 is SVGEGT. The CDR3 nucleotides are TGTGCCAGCAGTTGGAACACTGAAGCTTTCTTT. Amino acids: CASSWNTEAFF.

This clonotype was recorded many times. The rearrangement joins TRBV27 to TRBJ1-4, with TRBD1 matching over 9 bases. Germline lookup yields CDR1 MNHEY and CDR2 SMNVEV (reference sequence). The CDR3 contains 15 residues. Trimming cost V 2 bases and J 5 bases; bases outside gene matches: 3. CDR3 bases: TGTGCCAGCAGTTTAACGGGACAGGGCAATGAAAAACTGTTTTTT. Its protein is CASSLTGQGNEKLFF.

This clonotype was recorded at least ten times. The V and J genes are TRBV20-1 and TRBJ1-3, with unresolved D. Germline V gives CDR1 DFQATT, CDR2 SNEGSKA (reference sequence). The CDR3 length is 12 residues. V lost 6 bases to trimming and J lost 4 bases, with 10 bases between them. The CDR3: CSAELAGNTIYF. CDR3 bases: TGCAGTGCCGAATTAGCGGGAAACACCATATATTTT.

Many counts were recorded for this clonotype. This sequence joins TRBV6-1 and TRBJ2-1; 10 bases map to TRBD2. The CDR3 runs to 16 residues. Germline V gene lookup returns CDR1 MNHNS and CDR2 SASEGT. With V trimmed by 6 bases and J by 3 bases, 8 bases remained unmatched. As DNA, the CDR3 is TGTGCCAGCAGCGTCTTTAGCGGGGGGTTCTACAATGAGCAGTTCTTC. Translated, it gives CASSVFSGGFYNEQFF.

This clonotype qualifies as medium-sized. The chain carries TRBV12-3 or TRBV12-4 and TRBJ1-1; D perhaps matches TRBD1 (5 bases). V gave up 2 bases and J gave up 1 base, with 5 bases separating them. The CDR3 extends over 13 amino acids. CDR3 nucleotide sequence: TGTGCCAGCAGTTTACAGGGGAACACTGAAGCTTTCTTT. The encoded protein is CASSLQGNTEAFF.

The table lists this clonotype with many counts. The chain uses TRBV20-1 and TRBJ1-1; perhaps TRBD1 as D (6 bases). The CDR3 has 14 amino acids. CDR1 is DFQATT and CDR2 is SNEGSKA in the germline V gene (reference sequence). Trimming cost V 0 bases and J 6 bases, with 14 bases left between them. CDR3 residues: CSARDAPAGAEAFF. CDR3 DNA sequence: TGCAGTGCTAGAGATGCTCCGGCAGGGGCTGAAGCTTTCTTT.

This clonotype was seen ten or more times. The chain combines TRBV10-2 with TRBJ2-1; TRBD2 agrees at 7 bases. This CDR3 has 13 residues. V was pared by 10 bases and J by 8 bases, with 11 bases of the junction left unmatched. The germline V gene encodes CDR1 WSHSY and CDR2 SAAADI. The CDR3: CAIYAPGGHEQFF. CDR3 DNA: TGCGCCATATACGCCCCGGGGGGACATGAGCAGTTCTTC.

In this sample, this clonotype turned up many times. CDR3 in amino acids: CASSLKENSPLHF. As DNA, the CDR3 is TGTGCCAGCAGCTTAAAGGAGAATTCACCCCTCCACTTT. The rearrangement links TRBV7-6 to TRBJ1-6, with D unresolved. The CDR3 sequence is 13 residues long. V dropped 2 bases and J dropped 7 bases, with 6 bases sitting between them. CDR1 SGHVS and CDR2 FNYEAQ come from the germline V gene.

This clonotype occurred many times. In DNA, the CDR3 is TGTGCCAGCAGTTTAAGGACAGAAGGCTTGGCTTTCTTT. It specifies CASSLRTEGLAFF. The chain uses TRBV12-3 or TRBV12-4 and TRBJ1-1, with D possibly matching TRBD1 (6 bases). V was cut by 2 bases and J by 11 bases, with 15 bases left in between. CDR3 length equals 13 residues.